The next 21 T cell receptor beta chains were all read from a single sample in a study of beta chain features in type 1 diabetes. General observations from the study: All four CD4+ subsets from Type 1 diabetes patients carried moderately but significantly shorter TCRB CDR3s.

Isolated RNA was reverse transcribed in full, so expressed TCRB transcripts were sequenced. Produced via immunoSEQ multiplex PCR; TCRdb's table is partial and in-frame only. The sample includes 200,000 to 250,000 clones, 11% to 15% of them seen just once. Antigen specificity for these receptors is unknown. Source material: naive CD4+ T cells from blood. These receptors originate from a man aged 30 to 45 with type 1 diabetes.

This clone has more than one count but fewer than ten. V and J are TRBV4-1 and TRBJ2-7; D unresolved. There are 13 residues in the CDR3. Per the germline V gene, CDR1 is MGHRA and CDR2 is YSYEKL. V lost 0 bases to trimming and J lost 9 bases, with 12 bases between them. This chain's CDR3 is CASSQEMRIGQYF. The DNA of the CDR3 is TGCGCCAGCAGCCAAGAGATGCGAATCGGGCAGTACTTC.

This clone was picked up a small number of times. The chain combines TRBV13 with TRBJ2-5; 10 nucleotides agree with TRBD2. CDR3 size: 16 residues. V lost 1 base, J lost 1 base, and 3 bases stayed unmatched. Per the germline V gene, CDR1 is PRHDT and CDR2 is FYEKMQ (reference sequence). Here the CDR3 reads CASSLEAGGRQETQYF. The CDR3 DNA reads as TGTGCCAGCAGCTTAGAAGCGGGGGGGCGCCAAGAGACCCAGTACTTC.

This clone has a handful of counts. A junction boundary mismatches the germline segment, possibly from a read error. This chain joins TRBV5-1 and TRBJ1-1; D possibly corresponds to TRBD1 (5 bases). The CDR3 totals 11 residues. Germline loops: CDR1 SGHRS, CDR2 YFSETQ. As DNA, the CDR3 is TGCGCCAGCAGCAAGGACACAGAAGCTTTCTTT. Protein sequence: CASSKDTEAFF. The full variable domain, its missing parts supplied by reference TRBV5-1 and TRBJ1-1, is KAGVTQTPRYLIKTRGQQVTLSCSPISGHRSVSWYQQTPGQGLQFLFEYFSETQRNKGNFPGRFSGRQFSNSRSEMNVSTLELGDSALYLCASSKDTEAFFGQGTRLTVV.

This clone was seen just once. The rearrangement uses TRBV6-1 and TRBJ2-1, with TRBD1 identical over 7 bases. Germline V gene sequence: CDR1 MNHNS, CDR2 SASEGT. With V trimmed by 0 bases and J by 2 bases, 4 bases remained unmatched. This CDR3 region has 16 residues. CDR3 coding DNA: TGTGCCAGCAGTGAAGCAGGGGGCCCTCCCTACAATGAGCAGTTCTTC. Its translation: CASSEAGGPPYNEQFF.

The sample holds a few counts of this clone. The V call is TRBV14, the J call TRBJ1-1; D is perhaps TRBD1 (6 bases). The germline gives CDR1 SGHDN, CDR2 FVKESK. This CDR3 comprises 15 residues. V lost 5 bases, J lost 1 base, and 14 bases lay in between. The CDR3 region is CASSSQGIRNTEAFF. The CDR3, as DNA: TGTGCCAGCAGCTCTCAGGGGATCAGGAACACTGAAGCTTTCTTT.

This clone was picked up one time. The CDR3 reads CASKGLASGAETQYF. The CDR3 bases are TGTGCCAGCAAGGGGCTCGCTAGCGGGGCCGAGACCCAGTACTTC. The chain has TRBV2 and TRBJ2-5; TRBD2 agrees at 9 bases. Germline trimming cut 7 bases from V and 5 bases from J; bases unmatched to any gene: 11. The germline V gene has CDR1 SNHLY and CDR2 FYNNEI. This CDR3 spans 15 amino acids. Full variable domain (outside the CDR3, taken from reference TRBV2 and TRBJ2-5): EPEVTQTPSHQVTQMGQEVILRCVPISNHLYFYWYRQILGQKVEFLVSFYNNEISEKSEIFDDQFSVERPDGSNFTLKIRSTKLEDSAMYFCASKGLASGAETQYFGPGTRLLVL.

This chain uses TRBV6-5 with TRBJ2-7; 9 bases fit TRBD1. V trimming: 0 bases; J trimming: 5 bases; junction bases outside the gene matches: 8. This CDR3 has 16 amino acids. CDR1 is MNHEY, CDR2 SVGAGI, per germline. The CDR3 nucleotides read TGTGCCAGCAGTTACTCACAGGGGGCGGTATCGGACGAGCAGTACTTC. Encoded protein: CASSYSQGAVSDEQYF.

This clone was counted a few times. The V gene is TRBV6-1, the J gene TRBJ1-1, with 7 bases fitting TRBD1. The CDR3 has 14 amino acids. V dropped 2 bases and J dropped 8; count of bases not matched to a gene: 8. The germline CDR1 and CDR2 sequences are MNHNS and SASEGT. CDR3 protein: CASSERGRNGEAFF. DNA of the CDR3: TGTGCCAGCAGTGAAAGGGGGCGGAACGGAGAAGCTTTCTTT.

This chain links TRBV6-6 with TRBJ2-3; no clear D. The germline gives CDR1 MNHNY, CDR2 SVGAGI (reference sequence). Trimming removed 5 bases from V and 2 bases from J, with 14 bases in between. The CDR3 runs 15 residues. The CDR3, as DNA: TGTGCCAGCAGTCAGGCCGGCGTACCCACAGATACGCAGTATTTT. Translation gives CASSQAGVPTDTQYF.

This chain links TRBV19 with TRBJ2-1, with 10 bases aligning to TRBD1. Germline V gene data show CDR1 as LNHDA and CDR2 as SQIVND (reference sequence). This CDR3 spans 15 amino acids. V trimming: 3 bases; J trimming: 6 bases; junction bases outside the gene matches: 5. The DNA of the CDR3 is TGTGCCAGTAGTATTGGTGGGACAGGGGTCAATGAGCAGTTCTTC. This gives the protein CASSIGGTGVNEQFF.

This clone was detected a few times. V and J are TRBV29-1 and TRBJ2-1, with 13 positions matching TRBD2. This CDR3 spans 15 amino acids. Germline-derived CDR1 and CDR2 are SQVTM and ANQGSEA. Trimming removed 6 bases from V and 7 bases from J; junction bases left unmatched: 9. DNA of the CDR3: TGCAGCGTCGCCCGACTAGCGGGAGGTGCGAATGAGCAGTTCTTC. The encoded protein is CSVARLAGGANEQFF.

The genes are TRBV7-9 and TRBJ2-7; 10 bases line up with TRBD1. The germline gives CDR1 SEHNR, CDR2 FQNEAQ (reference sequence). The CDR3 length is 14 residues. V lost 4 bases to trimming and J lost 1 base; unmatched junction nucleotides: 1. Here the CDR3 reads CASSWDRGSYEQYF. The CDR3 DNA follows: TGTGCCAGCAGCTGGGACAGGGGATCCTACGAGCAGTACTTC.

This chain joins TRBV5-1 and TRBJ2-3; TRBD2 is a possible D gene (5 bases). CDR1 is SGHRS and CDR2 is YFSETQ in the germline V gene. The V and J ends lost 0 bases and 2 bases respectively, with 7 bases between them. The CDR3 is 14 amino acids. The CDR3 reads CASSLGETTDTQYF. The CDR3 DNA is TGCGCCAGCAGCTTGGGGGAGACCACAGATACGCAGTATTTT. The full variable domain, with the rest looked up from reference TRBV5-1 and TRBJ2-3, is KAGVTQTPRYLIKTRGQQVTLSCSPISGHRSVSWYQQTPGQGLQFLFEYFSETQRNKGNFPGRFSGRQFSNSRSEMNVSTLELGDSALYLCASSLGETTDTQYFGPGTRLTVL.

The table lists this clone with a few counts. J is TRBJ2-7 and V is TRBV4-2; D is perhaps TRBD1 (6 bases). The CDR3 sequence is 21 residues long. Per the germline V gene, CDR1 is LGHNA and CDR2 is YNFKEQ. Trimming removed 1 base from V and 7 bases from J, with 35 bases in between. The CDR3 loop reads CASSQVPSKDTFRGIRGEQYF. CDR3 coding DNA: TGTGCCAGCAGCCAAGTCCCCTCAAAAGACACCTTCAGGGGAATACGTGGGGAGCAGTACTTC.

This chain uses TRBV30 with TRBJ1-3; the D is unclear. Between the trimmed V and J ends, which lost 2 bases and 3 bases, there was a span of 8 bases. CDR3 length: 13 residues. Germline lookup yields CDR1 GTSNPN and CDR2 SVGIG (reference sequence). DNA of the CDR3: TGTGCCTGGAGTAAGACAATTGGAAACACCATATATTTT. Translation: CAWSKTIGNTIYF.

The rearrangement joins TRBV6-5 to TRBJ2-1; TRBD1 aligns across 7 bases. Germline V gene sequence: CDR1 MNHEY, CDR2 SVGAGI. The CDR3 is 16 residues long. After removal of 4 bases from V and 3 bases from J, the junction contained 9 bases not matched to a gene. CDR3 sequence reads: CASSSLDRSGYNEQFF. The CDR3 DNA follows: TGTGCCAGCAGTTCCTTGGACAGGTCTGGCTACAATGAGCAGTTCTTC.

This clone has a handful of counts. This chain joins TRBV27 and TRBJ1-1; D is uncertain. With 4 bases removed from V and 0 bases from J, the gap between germline ends came to 9 bases. From germline, CDR1 is MNHEY and CDR2 SMNVEV (reference sequence). The CDR3 length is 14 residues. This CDR3 reads CASSSEGMNTEAFF. For the CDR3, the DNA is TGTGCCAGCAGTTCCGAGGGTATGAACACTGAAGCTTTCTTT.

The chain is built from TRBV6-5 and TRBJ2-7; D is possibly TRBD1 (5 bases). Trimming cost V 6 bases and J 2 bases, with 17 bases left between them. The CDR3 totals 15 residues. Germline-derived CDR1 and CDR2 are MNHEY and SVGAGI. Here the CDR3 reads CASSYQGLLAYEQYF. CDR3 nucleotides: TGTGCCAGCAGCTACCAGGGCTTACTCGCCTACGAGCAGTACTTC.

This clone turned up a few times. The rearrangement joins TRBV19 to TRBJ2-2, with no clear D. Deletions cut 3 bases from V and 4 bases from J, with 6 bases between. Germline values: CDR1 LNHDA, CDR2 SQIVND (reference sequence). This CDR3 is 13 amino acids long. The CDR3, as DNA: TGTGCCAGTAGTATTTTAGCCACCGGGGAGCTGTTTTTT. Residues: CASSILATGELFF.

This clone was found a few times. The rearrangement joins TRBV18 to TRBJ1-1; 10 bases map to TRBD1. Per the germline V gene, CDR1 is KGHSH and CDR2 is LQKENI. Trimming cost V 5 bases and J 3 bases; bases outside gene matches: 6. This CDR3 comprises 15 residues. As DNA, the CDR3 is TGTGCCAGCTCATTGACAGGGGGCGCGGACACTGAAGCTTTCTTT. Its translation: CASSLTGGADTEAFF.

The CDR3 is CAIGRAGESDTQYF. CDR3 bases: TGTGCCATCGGACGAGCGGGAGAGTCAGATACGCAGTATTTT. This chain uses TRBV10-3 with TRBJ2-3; 8 nucleotides align to TRBD2. CDR1 is ENHRY and CDR2 is SYGVKD in the germline V gene. The CDR3 loop spans 14 amino acids. V trimming: 8 bases; J trimming: 4 bases; junction bases outside the gene matches: 8.